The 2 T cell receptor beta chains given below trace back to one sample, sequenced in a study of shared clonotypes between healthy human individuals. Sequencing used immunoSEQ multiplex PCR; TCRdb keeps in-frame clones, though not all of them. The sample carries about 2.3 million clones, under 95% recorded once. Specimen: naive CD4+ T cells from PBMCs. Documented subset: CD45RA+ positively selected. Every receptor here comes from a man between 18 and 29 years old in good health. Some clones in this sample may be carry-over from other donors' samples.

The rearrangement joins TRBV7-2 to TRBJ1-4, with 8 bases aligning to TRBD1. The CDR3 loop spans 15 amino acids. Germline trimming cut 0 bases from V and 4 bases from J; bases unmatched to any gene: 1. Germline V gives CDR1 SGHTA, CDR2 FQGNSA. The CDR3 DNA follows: TGTGCCAGCAGCTTAGCGACAGGGGTTAATGAAAAACTGTTTTTT. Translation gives CASSLATGVNEKLFF.

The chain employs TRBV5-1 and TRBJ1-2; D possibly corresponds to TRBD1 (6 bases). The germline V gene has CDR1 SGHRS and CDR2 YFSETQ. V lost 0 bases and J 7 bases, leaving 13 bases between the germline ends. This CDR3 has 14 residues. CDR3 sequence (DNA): TGCGCCAGCAGCTTGGATCCGACAGGTGGTGGCTACACCTTC. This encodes CASSLDPTGGGYTF. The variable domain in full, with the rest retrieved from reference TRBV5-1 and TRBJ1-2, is KAGVTQTPRYLIKTRGQQVTLSCSPISGHRSVSWYQQTPGQGLQFLFEYFSETQRNKGNFPGRFSGRQFSNSRSEMNVSTLELGDSALYLCASSLDPTGGGYTFGSGTRLTVV.